This T cell receptor beta chain was sequenced in a study of blood T cell repertoires in COVID-19. As handled by the study authors: The assay estimated nucleated cells by amplifying reference gene primers. Profiled with immunoSEQ multiplex PCR; TCRdb holds only in-frame clones, not every one. The DNA gave D and trimming, while V, J and clone size come from that table. The sample consists of more than 300,000 clones, 86% of them appearing once. Germline V gene data show CDR1 as MNHEY and CDR2 as SVGAGI. V was cut by 2 bases and J by 2 bases, with 10 bases left in between. CDR3 length: 14 amino acids. Recovered status in Cohort 3 required two negative PCRs, clearance, or symptom resolution. This clone appeared a few times.

Sequencing was performed on PBMCs or T cells enriched from blood (not recorded which). The genes are TRBV6-5 and TRBJ2-7; D is perhaps TRBD1 (5 bases). This clonotype was obtained from a woman under 30 who had recovered from COVID-19. The CDR3 loop reads CASSYVTDTYEQYF. CDR3 bases: TGTGCCAGCAGTTACGTTACGGACACCTACGAGCAGTACTTC.